Following are 21 T cell receptor beta chains from one sample sequenced in a study of beta chain features in type 1 diabetes. The sequenced template was cDNA made from the entire isolated RNA. Measured with immunoSEQ multiplex PCR; TCRdb has only the in-frame clones, and not every one. The repertoire holds around 400,000 clones, with about 14% as singletons. The material sequenced was naive CD4+ T cells from blood. The receptors shown here come from a woman between 18 and 29 years old in good health.

This chain joins TRBV2 and TRBJ1-5; no definite D call. The CDR3 extends over 14 amino acids. Germline V CDR1 and CDR2: SNHLY, FYNNEI. V was cut by 4 bases and J by 0 bases, with 7 bases left in between. The CDR3 sequence is CASSGRFSNQPQHF. CDR3 sequence (DNA): TGTGCCAGCAGTGGCAGATTTAGCAATCAGCCCCAGCATTTT.

This chain joins TRBV4-3 and TRBJ2-2; 8 bases line up with TRBD2. This CDR3 spans 15 amino acids. Germline values: CDR1 LGHNA, CDR2 YSLEER. V shed 1 base and J 3 bases; nucleotides not matched to a gene: 1. The CDR3 nucleotides are TGCGCCAGCAGCCAAGGACTAGCGTACACCGGGGAGCTGTTTTTT. This encodes CASSQGLAYTGELFF.

The rearrangement links TRBV2 to TRBJ2-5; D perhaps matches TRBD1 (6 bases). Trimming shortened V by 4 bases and J by 0 bases, and 6 bases separated the two germline ends. Germline-derived CDR1 and CDR2 are SNHLY and FYNNEI. The CDR3 runs 13 residues. The CDR3 loop is CASSGDNQETQYF. Written as DNA, the CDR3 is TGTGCCAGCAGTGGGGACAACCAAGAGACCCAGTACTTC.

This sequence joins TRBV5-1 and TRBJ1-2, with TRBD1 identical over 7 bases. J gave up 4 bases and V 2 bases, and 5 bases lay outside the gene matches. CDR1 and CDR2 (germline): SGHRS, YFSETQ. CDR3 length: 14 residues. Here the CDR3 reads CASSFGQDPYGYTF. In DNA form, the CDR3 reads TGCGCCAGCAGCTTCGGACAGGACCCCTATGGCTACACCTTC.

The rearrangement links TRBV7-2 to TRBJ1-2, with TRBD1 matching 12 bases. The junction had 12 bases not matched to a gene; V was cut back by 4 bases and J by 6 bases. The CDR3 spans 17 residues. Germline V gene data show CDR1 as SGHTA and CDR2 as FQGNSA. CDR3 DNA sequence: TGTGCCAGCAGCTCCCCCCCGGGACAGGGGGCGGCCGATGGCTACACCTTC. Translation: CASSSPPGQGAADGYTF.

This clone was observed a few times. V usage is TRBV4-1 and J usage is TRBJ1-5, with 8 nucleotides matching TRBD1. The ends lost 2 bases at V and 2 bases at J; junction bases unmatched: 5. Germline loops: CDR1 MGHRA, CDR2 YSYEKL. This CDR3 is 16 amino acids long. The CDR3 region has the DNA TGCGCCAGCAGCCAACGAGGACAGGGTGGCAATCAGCCCCAGCATTTT. Translation: CASSQRGQGGNQPQHF.

The CDR3 nucleotides are TGCGCCAGCAGCTTGGAATCGGTTGACTATGGCTACACCTTC. It is translated as CASSLESVDYGYTF. The rearrangement uses TRBV5-1 and TRBJ1-2, with D unclear. This CDR3 has 14 amino acids. The V gene's germline CDR1 is SGHRS and CDR2 YFSETQ. Trimming took 0 bases from V and 3 from J, leaving 9 bases between them. The full variable domain, in which reference TRBV5-1 and TRBJ1-2 provide the parts outside the CDR3, is KAGVTQTPRYLIKTRGQQVTLSCSPISGHRSVSWYQQTPGQGLQFLFEYFSETQRNKGNFPGRFSGRQFSNSRSEMNVSTLELGDSALYLCASSLESVDYGYTFGSGTRLTVV.

This clone was observed a handful of times. CDR3 sequence: CASSLSGYNEQFF. CDR3 DNA: TGTGCCAGCAGCCTGTCCGGGTACAATGAGCAGTTCTTC. The chain employs TRBV25-1 and TRBJ2-1; D remains unclear. This CDR3 contains 13 residues. Trimming removed 6 bases at V and 4 bases at J, with 10 bases between. Germline-derived CDR1 and CDR2 are MGHDK and SYGVNS.

This clone was recorded a few times. This chain joins TRBV7-9 and TRBJ2-7, with TRBD2 identical over 11 bases. Per germline, CDR1 SEHNR and CDR2 FQNEAQ (reference sequence). The V gene end was trimmed by 4 bases and the J gene end by 3 bases; junction bases not matched to a gene: 5. CDR3 length: 15 residues. The CDR3 bases are TGTGCCAGCAGCTCCCGACTAGCGGGAATCTACGAGCAGTACTTC. Translation gives CASSSRLAGIYEQYF.

The chain joins TRBV30 to TRBJ2-3, with TRBD2 matching 8 bases. Germline V gene sequence: CDR1 GTSNPN, CDR2 SVGIG (reference sequence). The CDR3 spans 15 residues. Trimming at V came to 2 bases and at J to 5 bases, leaving 9 bases not matched to a gene. The CDR3 DNA follows: TGTGCCTGGAGTTTCGGGGGACTAGATGGAGATACGCAGTATTTT. Protein product: CAWSFGGLDGDTQYF.

The genes are TRBV6-5 and TRBJ2-3; D unclear. The CDR3 length is 13 residues. The germline V and J ends were trimmed by 7 bases and 0 bases, with 8 bases remaining between them. Germline CDR1 is MNHEY and CDR2 is SVGAGI. The CDR3 region is CASTLLSTDTQYF. CDR3 nucleotide sequence: TGTGCCAGCACCCTCCTTAGCACAGATACGCAGTATTTT.

Only a few counts were recorded for this clone. The chain recombines TRBV30 with TRBJ1-5; D ambiguous. The CDR3 covers 13 residues. CDR1 is GTSNPN and CDR2 is SVGIG in the germline V gene (reference sequence). Trimming left V 2 bases short and J 6 bases short, with 11 bases between. The CDR3 DNA is TGTGCCTGGAGTTTGACGGGGAGTCAGCCCCAGCATTTT. Its translation: CAWSLTGSQPQHF. The whole variable domain, remainder taken from reference TRBV30 and TRBJ1-5, is SQTIHQWPATLVQPVGSPLSLECTVEGTSNPNLYWYRQAAGRGLQLLFYSVGIGQISSEVPQNLSASRPQDRQFILSSKKLLLSDSGFYLCAWSLTGSQPQHFGDGTRLSIL.

This clone showed up just a few times. The chain has TRBV7-8 and TRBJ2-3; 7 bases fit TRBD1. Germline trimming cut 5 bases from V and 1 base from J; bases unmatched to any gene: 9. Per the germline V gene, CDR1 is SGHVS and CDR2 is FQNEAQ. This CDR3 is 16 amino acids long. CDR3 residues: CASSNRQGRGTDTQYF. Here the CDR3 DNA reads TGTGCCAGCAGCAACCGACAGGGTAGGGGCACAGATACGCAGTATTTT.

This clone has more than one count but fewer than ten. The chain is built from TRBV11-2 and TRBJ1-1, with 7 bases identical to TRBD1. This CDR3 is built from 16 residues. V dropped 4 bases and J dropped 4; count of bases not matched to a gene: 12. Germline loops: CDR1 SGHAT, CDR2 FQNNGV. CDR3 residues: CASSSQASTGATEAFF. For the CDR3, the DNA is TGTGCCAGCAGCTCCCAGGCCAGTACAGGGGCCACTGAAGCTTTCTTT. The variable domain in full, with the rest retrieved from reference TRBV11-2 and TRBJ1-1, is EAGVAQSPRYKIIEKRQSVAFWCNPISGHATLYWYQQILGQGPKLLIQFQNNGVVDDSQLPKDRFSAERLKGVDSTLKIQPAKLEDSAVYLCASSSQASTGATEAFFGQGTRLTVV.

The table lists this clone with a few counts. This rearrangement joins TRBV23-1 to TRBJ1-5; D remains ambiguous. TRBV23-1 is an open reading frame, and its role is uncertain. CDR3 size: 16 residues. V was cut by 2 bases and J by 2 bases, with 13 bases left in between. CDR3 DNA: TGCGCCAGCAGTCAACCTGGAGGCACAGGCAATCAGCCCCAGCATTTT. It codes for CASSQPGGTGNQPQHF.

There are a few counts of this clone. The chain uses TRBV25-1 and TRBJ1-5; D remains unclear. V shed 5 bases and J shed 0 bases, with 5 bases lying between them. The CDR3 length is 13 residues. CDR1 is MGHDK, CDR2 SYGVNS, per germline. The CDR3 here is CASSPGSNQPQHF. The DNA for the CDR3 is TGTGCCAGCAGTCCCGGTAGCAATCAGCCCCAGCATTTT.

DNA of the CDR3: TGTGCCAGCAAGGCGGGATACCCCTATGGCTACACCTTC. Its protein product is CASKAGYPYGYTF. The chain recombines TRBV7-2 with TRBJ1-2; D not resolved. CDR3 length: 13 amino acids. Trimming removed 7 bases from V and 4 bases from J, with 13 bases in between. Germline-derived CDR1 and CDR2 are SGHTA and FQGNSA.

Here the CDR3 DNA reads TGTGCCAGCAGCGTAGGACTAGCGGGAGTCGGTGATACGCAGTATTTT. The encoded protein is CASSVGLAGVGDTQYF. The rearrangement joins TRBV7-9 to TRBJ2-3; 13 bases map to TRBD2. V dropped 5 bases and J dropped 6; count of bases not matched to a gene: 8. Germline values: CDR1 SEHNR, CDR2 FQNEAQ (reference sequence). CDR3 length: 16 residues.

This clone was observed a few times. The chain's CDR3 is CASSLMAFTGELFF. The CDR3, as DNA: TGTGCCAGCAGCTTAATGGCCTTCACCGGGGAGCTGTTTTTT. This chain uses TRBV7-9 with TRBJ2-2, with D uncertain. The CDR3 runs to 14 residues. V shed 2 bases and J shed 4 bases, with 8 bases lying between them. In germline, CDR1 is SEHNR, CDR2 FQNEAQ (reference sequence).

The rearrangement joins TRBV28 to TRBJ2-7, with a tentative D call TRBD1 (6 bases). V lost 7 bases to trimming and J lost 6 bases, with 13 bases between them. Germline V gene data show CDR1 as MDHEN and CDR2 as SYDVKM. The CDR3 length is 12 residues. The CDR3 DNA follows: TGTGCCAGCACATCAGGGGTCCCCGAGCAGTACTTC. Translated: CASTSGVPEQYF. Drawing the rest from reference TRBV28 and TRBJ2-7, the complete variable domain is DVKVTQSSRYLVKRTGEKVFLECVQDMDHENMFWYRQDPGLGLRLIYFSYDVKMKEKGDIPEGYSVSREKKERFSLILESASTNQTSMYLCASTSGVPEQYFGPGTRLTVT.

This clone was counted a few times. The chain joins TRBV30 to TRBJ1-2; 9 bases are shared with TRBD1. V lost 1 base, J lost 11 bases, and 5 bases stayed unmatched. There are 12 residues in the CDR3. Germline V CDR1 and CDR2: GTSNPN, SVGIG (reference sequence). CDR3 sequence (DNA): TGTGCCTGGAGTGCAGGACAGGGGATGTACACCTTC. This gives the protein CAWSAGQGMYTF.